These 18 T cell receptor beta chains were sequenced from one sample in a study of blood T cell repertoires in COVID-19. Profiled with immunoSEQ multiplex PCR; TCRdb holds only in-frame clones, not every one. The table has about 430,000 clones, approximately 91% seen once. The sequenced sample was PBMCs or T cells enriched from blood (not recorded which). The source is a woman between 18 and 29 years old who had been exposed to COVID-19.

The chain joins TRBV19 to TRBJ2-1, with 7 bases aligning to TRBD1. Germline V gene lookup returns CDR1 LNHDA and CDR2 SQIVND (reference sequence). The CDR3 totals 16 residues. Trimming cost V 5 bases and J 2 bases; bases outside gene matches: 9. Here the CDR3 reads CASSWTGKGTYNEQFF. DNA for the CDR3: TGTGCCAGTAGTTGGACAGGTAAAGGGACCTACAATGAGCAGTTCTTC. Full variable domain (missing parts from reference TRBV19 and TRBJ2-1): DGGITQSPKYLFRKEGQNVTLSCEQNLNHDAMYWYRQDPGQGLRLIYYSQIVNDFQKGDIAEGYSVSREKKESFPLTVTSAQKNPTAFYLCASSWTGKGTYNEQFFGPGTRLTVL.

The V gene is TRBV27, the J gene TRBJ2-2; D possibly corresponds to TRBD2 (5 bases). The CDR3 covers 13 residues. Germline loops: CDR1 MNHEY, CDR2 SMNVEV (reference sequence). Trimming cost V 0 bases and J 7 bases, with 6 bases left between them. Written as DNA, the CDR3 is TGTGCCAGCAGTTTATCGGCGGGCGGGGAGCTGTTTTTT. Protein: CASSLSAGGELFF.

V gene TRBV27 combines with J gene TRBJ1-6; 7 bases are a match to TRBD1. Germline CDR1 is MNHEY and CDR2 is SMNVEV (reference sequence). V was pared by 6 bases and J by 7 bases, with 9 bases of the junction left unmatched. CDR3 size: 15 residues. The CDR3: CASSPGTEKNSPLHF. CDR3 bases: TGTGCCAGCAGCCCCGGGACAGAAAAAAATTCACCCCTCCACTTT.

This clone was counted a single time. This chain uses TRBV11-2 with TRBJ1-2; TRBD1 agrees at 9 bases. Per the germline V gene, CDR1 is SGHAT and CDR2 is FQNNGV. This CDR3 is built from 17 residues. V gave up 5 bases and J gave up 10 bases; unmatched junction bases: 20. This chain's CDR3 is CASSLNRDREGLMDYTF. In DNA, the CDR3 is TGTGCCAGCAGCCTCAACCGGGACAGGGAAGGGTTGATGGACTACACCTTC.

This clone was seen a handful of times. This chain connects TRBV18 to TRBJ1-4; TRBD1 matches 7 bases. From germline, CDR1 is KGHSH and CDR2 LQKENI. CDR3 length: 15 amino acids. V shed 3 bases and J 0 bases; nucleotides not matched to a gene: 1. DNA of the CDR3: TGTGCCAGCTCACCGGGACAGCCAACTAATGAAAAACTGTTTTTT. Its translation is CASSPGQPTNEKLFF.

This clone occurred once. This chain links TRBV5-8 with TRBJ1-5; 12 bases are shared with TRBD1. The ends lost 0 bases at V and 6 bases at J; junction bases unmatched: 7. This CDR3 is 17 amino acids long. Germline-derived CDR1 and CDR2 are SGHTS and YDEGEE. This CDR3 is CASSLDGTGGLAQPQHF. In DNA form, the CDR3 reads TGTGCCAGCAGCTTGGACGGGACAGGGGGCCTGGCTCAGCCCCAGCATTTT.

The J gene is TRBJ2-7, the V gene TRBV4-1; 8 nucleotides agree with TRBD2. CDR1 is MGHRA and CDR2 is YSYEKL in the germline V gene. The CDR3 is made up of 17 amino acids. Trimming removed 4 bases from V and 0 bases from J; junction bases left unmatched: 11. Here the CDR3 DNA reads TGCGCCAGCAGCCCTCCTACGGGAGCGGGGGTCTCCTACGAGCAGTACTTC. Its protein product is CASSPPTGAGVSYEQYF.

The genes are TRBV6-6 and TRBJ2-7, with D possibly TRBD2 on 6 matching bases. The CDR3 length is 15 residues. Germline V lookup: CDR1 MNHNY, CDR2 SVGAGI (reference sequence). Trimming removed 6 bases from V and 0 bases from J, with 15 bases in between. As DNA, the CDR3 is TGTGCCAGCAGCCCCGGAGGGGAAAGCTCCTACGAGCAGTACTTC. It is translated as CASSPGGESSYEQYF.

The CDR3 region has the DNA TGCGCCAGCAGCTTGATTTACCTAGCTTCCTACAATGAGCAGTTCTTC. This codes for CASSLIYLASYNEQFF. The chain couples TRBV5-1 to TRBJ2-1; tentatively, D is TRBD2 (5 bases). Germline values: CDR1 SGHRS, CDR2 YFSETQ. With 1 base removed from V and 1 base from J, the gap between germline ends came to 12 bases. This CDR3 has 16 residues.

The genes are TRBV5-4 and TRBJ2-5, with 7 nucleotides matching TRBD2. Germline CDR1 reads SGHNT; CDR2 reads YYREEE (reference sequence). V shed 0 bases and J 4 bases; nucleotides not matched to a gene: 6. There are 15 residues in the CDR3. CDR3 DNA: TGTGCCAGCAGCTTGGGGGGGAGGGATGCAGAGACCCAGTACTTC. Its protein is CASSLGGRDAETQYF.

The chain couples TRBV20-1 to TRBJ1-4, with D unclear. The V end lost 3 bases, the J end lost 8 bases, and 7 bases lay between the germline ends. Germline V CDR1 and CDR2: DFQATT, SNEGSKA (reference sequence). The CDR3 length is 11 residues. The CDR3 nucleotides read TGCAGTGCTAGGAGGGCCGAAAAACTGTTTTTT. This sequence encodes CSARRAEKLFF.

This clone was seen a handful of times. The chain uses TRBV25-1 and TRBJ1-2; the D is unclear. CDR1 and CDR2 (germline): MGHDK, SYGVNS. The V end lost 1 base, the J end lost 7 bases, and 7 bases lay between the germline ends. This CDR3 is built from 12 residues. Here the CDR3 DNA reads TGTGCCAGCAGTGAATTCACGGGTGGCTACACCTTC. Translated, it gives CASSEFTGGYTF.

In its sample, this clone was seen a few times. Other nucleotide sequences in the sample specify the same CDR3. The V call is TRBV6-5, the J call TRBJ1-6, with TRBD1 as a possible D gene (5 bases). This CDR3 contains 12 residues. Per germline, CDR1 MNHEY and CDR2 SVGAGI. V dropped 4 bases and J dropped 9 bases, with 7 bases sitting between them. The DNA for the CDR3 is TGTGCCAGCAGTTCCACAGGTTCACCCCTCCACTTT. Residues: CASSSTGSPLHF.

This clone was found a few times. The chain couples TRBV7-2 to TRBJ1-1; D not resolved. Germline V gene data show CDR1 as SGHTA and CDR2 as FQGNSA. This CDR3 contains 14 residues. The V and J ends lost 0 bases and 0 bases respectively, with 5 bases between them. CDR3 protein: CASSLAQMNTEAFF. DNA of the CDR3: TGTGCCAGCAGCTTAGCGCAGATGAACACTGAAGCTTTCTTT.

The chain recombines TRBV9 with TRBJ2-7; 7 nucleotides align to TRBD1. Germline CDR1 and CDR2: SGDLS and YYNGEE. The length of the CDR3 is 14 residues. The V and J ends lost 3 bases and 1 base, in that order; junction bases with no gene match: 4. In DNA form, the CDR3 reads TGTGCCAGCAGCGAAGGGGGCAGGTCCTACGAGCAGTACTTC. Residues: CASSEGGRSYEQYF. The whole variable domain, filled in from reference TRBV9 and TRBJ2-7, reads DSGVTQTPKHLITATGQRVTLRCSPRSGDLSVYWYQQSLDQGLQFLIQYYNGEERAKGNILERFSAQQFPDLHSELNLSSLELGDSALYFCASSEGGRSYEQYFGPGTRLTVT.

The J gene is TRBJ1-1, the V gene TRBV7-9; 8 positions match TRBD1. Germline CDR1 is SEHNR and CDR2 is FQNEAQ (reference sequence). The CDR3 totals 19 residues. J gave up 0 bases and V 5 bases, and 17 bases lay outside the gene matches. In DNA form, the CDR3 reads TGTGCCAGCAGCCCACCAGGGGTAGGACAGGGACACATGAACACTGAAGCTTTCTTT. Translation gives CASSPPGVGQGHMNTEAFF.

The chain employs TRBV5-4 and TRBJ1-6; 7 nucleotides align to TRBD1. V shed 2 bases, J shed 4 bases, and the junction held 3 bases outside the gene matches. The CDR3 has 15 residues. Germline CDR1 and CDR2: SGHNT and YYREEE (reference sequence). The CDR3 DNA reads TGTGCCAGCAGCTTACGGGGACAGTATAATTCACCCCTCCACTTT. This translates into CASSLRGQYNSPLHF.

The chain links TRBV29-1 to TRBJ1-1; weak D call: TRBD1 (5 bases). Deletions cut 5 bases from V and 7 bases from J, with 17 bases between. The CDR3 has 13 residues. Germline CDR1 and CDR2: SQVTM and ANQGSEA. The CDR3 DNA reads TGCAGCGTTTACATCCGGACACCGGATGAAGCTTTCTTT. Protein sequence: CSVYIRTPDEAFF.